This T cell receptor beta chain originates from a study of PD-1 blockade in classical Hodgkin lymphoma. The assay was immunoSEQ multiplex PCR, and TCRdb's table has in-frame clones only and misses some. The table has about 17,000 clones, 90% seen once. The time point was: newly diagnosed, previously untreated cHL patient sample. Newly diagnosed classical Hodgkin lymphoma PBMCs, still untreated, provided the comparison samples. Study-level results: Relapsed/refractory patients reportedly had the lowest baseline TCR diversity, below newly diagnosed patients, who were below healthy donors. Sources of repertoire differences remain undefined, possibly disease activity or prior therapy.

As concerns this clone: Its antigen is still unknown.

Germline values: CDR1 SGHTA, CDR2 FQGTGA. Trimming cost V 2 bases and J 4 bases; bases outside gene matches: 13. There are 18 residues in the CDR3. The TCR was taken from a human donor with classical Hodgkin lymphoma. The sample consisted of peripheral blood mononuclear cells (PBMCs). The rearrangement uses TRBV7-3 and TRBJ2-3; 9 bases align to TRBD2. In nucleotides, the CDR3 is TGTGCCAGCAGCTTACGAACGGGGCTAGCGGGGAGGGCAGATACGCAGTATTTT. Its protein product is CASSLRTGLAGRADTQYF.